This T cell receptor beta chain is from a study of chemoradiotherapy in HPV16-positive cancers. Notes on the study in general: Better recurrence-free survival went with HPV-responsive T-cell expansion in HPV16-positive patients.

Repertoires were sampled repeatedly during chemoradiotherapy. As for this clone: Antigen unknown.

The CDR3 extends over 13 amino acids. From germline, CDR1 is ENHRY and CDR2 SYGVKD. The J segment lost 7 bases and the V segment lost 6 bases, leaving 4 bases of the junction unmatched. Measured with immunoSEQ multiplex PCR; TCRdb has only the in-frame clones, and not every one. Of 15,000 or so clones in the sample, nearly 70% are singletons; the top ten hold approximately 19%. Sample collection occurred from a patient who underwent chemoradiotherapy. The clonotype originates from a human donor with HPV-associated anogenital cancer. The chain couples TRBV10-3 to TRBJ2-2, with TRBD1 matching 8 bases. The CDR3: CAIRGTGSGELFF. The CDR3, as DNA: TGTGCCATCAGGGGGACAGGCAGCGGGGAGCTGTTTTTT.